Following are 27 T cell receptor beta chains from one sample sequenced in a study of T cell responses to AZD1222 COVID-19 vaccine. Clones were read by immunoSEQ multiplex PCR, and TCRdb kept only the in-frame ones, dropping some. The table has about 120,000 clones, less than 90% seen once. Sequenced here: peripheral blood, sampled on day 0 of AZD1222 vaccination. Every receptor here comes from an adult in good health.

The chain couples TRBV11-2 to TRBJ1-4; D remains ambiguous. V was clipped by 2 bases and J by 3 bases, with 7 bases between them. CDR3 length equals 14 residues. Looked up from germline, CDR1 is SGHAT and CDR2 is FQNNGV. CDR3 sequence reads: CASSLSGSNEKLFF. In DNA, the CDR3 is TGTGCCAGCAGCTTATCGGGGTCTAATGAAAAACTGTTTTTT.

The rearrangement links TRBV6-5 to TRBJ1-1; D not resolved. CDR3 length: 13 amino acids. Germline CDR1 MNHEY, CDR2 SVGAGI. Trimming pared 7 bases from V and 4 bases from J, leaving 13 bases between. The CDR3 sequence: CASTVKAGTEAFF. The CDR3 DNA reads TGTGCCAGCACCGTGAAGGCCGGCACTGAAGCTTTCTTT.

This chain uses TRBV6-1 with TRBJ1-2; D is ambiguous. The CDR3 is made up of 13 amino acids. V was trimmed by 2 bases and J by 4 bases, leaving 8 bases between them. In germline, CDR1 is MNHNS, CDR2 SASEGT. The CDR3 DNA follows: TGTGCCAGCAGTGAATCTGGCCTCTATGGCTACACCTTC. It specifies CASSESGLYGYTF.

CDR3 sequence reads: CASSYGQSEQYF. CDR3 nucleotides: TGCGCCAGCAGCTACGGACAGTCCGAGCAGTACTTC. The chain combines TRBV5-1 with TRBJ2-7; a possible D gene is TRBD1 (6 bases). Germline CDR1 reads SGHRS; CDR2 reads YFSETQ. This CDR3 spans 12 amino acids. Trimming took 3 bases from V and 6 from J, leaving 10 bases between them.

This clone was picked up one time. The chain links TRBV19 to TRBJ1-1, with D uncertain. CDR1 is LNHDA, CDR2 SQIVND, per germline (reference sequence). This CDR3 is built from 13 residues. Trimming removed 0 bases from V and 5 bases from J, with 7 bases in between. The CDR3 bases are TGTGCCAGTAGTATAGATACGGGGACTGAAGCTTTCTTT. Protein product: CASSIDTGTEAFF.

This chain uses TRBV6-4 with TRBJ1-2, with no clear D. Germline loops: CDR1 MRHNA, CDR2 SNTAGT. V dropped 0 bases and J dropped 10 bases, with 18 bases sitting between them. CDR3 length: 15 residues. The CDR3 DNA reads as TGTGCCAGCAGTGACTCCGAGTTGAAGGGTAGAATCTACACCTTC. Amino acids: CASSDSELKGRIYTF.

This rearrangement joins TRBV28 to TRBJ2-1; the D call may be TRBD1 or TRBD2 (5 bases each). CDR1 is MDHEN, CDR2 SYDVKM, per germline. Trimming pared 4 bases from V and 9 bases from J, leaving 10 bases between. This CDR3 spans 12 amino acids. The CDR3 DNA sequence: TGTGCCAGCAGTTCTATGGGGGTTGAGCAGTTCTTC. As protein: CASSSMGVEQFF.

This chain links TRBV29-1 with TRBJ2-4; D is uncertain. In germline, CDR1 is SQVTM, CDR2 ANQGSEA. V was clipped by 1 base and J by 4 bases, with 5 bases between them. The CDR3 is made up of 12 amino acids. CDR3 coding DNA: TGCAGCGTTGAAGGGGTGAAAAACATTCAGTACTTC. Translating it yields CSVEGVKNIQYF.

V gene TRBV6-5 combines with J gene TRBJ2-7; maybe TRBD2 (5 bases). The CDR3 sequence is 15 residues long. CDR1 is MNHEY and CDR2 is SVGAGI in the germline V gene. Trimming took off 5 bases at V and 3 bases at J, with 17 bases between the two ends. CDR3 in DNA: TGTGCCAGCAGTCTGGACTCAGAACAACGCTACGAGCAGTACTTC. This sequence encodes CASSLDSEQRYEQYF.

This chain uses TRBV2 with TRBJ1-2; a weak D match, TRBD1 (5 bases). Germline CDR1 reads SNHLY; CDR2 reads FYNNEI. Trimming removed 6 bases from V and 4 bases from J, with 15 bases in between. The CDR3 extends over 14 amino acids. CDR3 sequence: CASSLEDTPYGYTF. The CDR3 DNA is TGTGCCAGCAGCCTCGAGGACACCCCCTATGGCTACACCTTC.

This clone was recorded only once. V gene TRBV30 combines with J gene TRBJ1-5; tentatively, D is TRBD1 (5 bases). Trimming pared 0 bases from V and 5 bases from J, leaving 14 bases between. The germline V gene has CDR1 GTSNPN and CDR2 SVGIG (reference sequence). The CDR3 loop spans 15 amino acids. CDR3 sequence reads: CAWSVPGFIDQPQHF. In nucleotides, the CDR3 is TGTGCCTGGAGTGTACCAGGGTTTATTGATCAGCCCCAGCATTTT.

This chain joins TRBV19 and TRBJ2-1; 10 positions match TRBD2. The ends lost 3 bases at V and 4 bases at J; junction bases unmatched: 6. The CDR3 is made up of 16 amino acids. Germline V gives CDR1 LNHDA, CDR2 SQIVND (reference sequence). The CDR3 DNA is TGTGCCAGTAGTATTTCGGGACTAGCGAAGTACAATGAGCAGTTCTTC. Protein: CASSISGLAKYNEQFF.

The J gene is TRBJ1-6, the V gene TRBV11-2; D is perhaps TRBD1 (5 bases). The V end lost 1 base, the J end lost 4 bases, and 11 bases lay between the germline ends. The CDR3 has 16 residues. The V gene's germline CDR1 is SGHAT and CDR2 FQNNGV. CDR3 DNA: TGTGCCAGCAGCTTAGCGCAGGGACTTTATAATTCACCCCTCCACTTT. Protein sequence: CASSLAQGLYNSPLHF.

This rearrangement joins TRBV5-1 to TRBJ1-1; D ambiguous. V lost 0 bases and J 1 base, leaving 7 bases between the germline ends. Germline V gene lookup returns CDR1 SGHRS and CDR2 YFSETQ. The CDR3 spans 14 residues. The CDR3, as DNA: TGCGCCAGCAGCTTGGCCTCTGAGAACACTGAAGCTTTCTTT. Its translation: CASSLASENTEAFF.

The V and J genes are TRBV10-2 and TRBJ2-7, with 8 bases aligning to TRBD1. This CDR3 comprises 12 residues. CDR1 and CDR2 (germline): WSHSY, SAAADI. V lost 9 bases, J lost 2 bases, and 3 bases stayed unmatched. The chain's CDR3 is CASGQGAYEQYF. CDR3 DNA: TGCGCCAGTGGACAGGGAGCCTACGAGCAGTACTTC.

The J gene is TRBJ1-3, the V gene TRBV10-3, with a weak D call TRBD1 (5 bases). The CDR3 consists of 13 residues. CDR1 ENHRY and CDR2 SYGVKD come from the germline V gene. V lost 7 bases, J lost 2 bases, and 9 bases lay in between. CDR3 loop: CAINSGPGNTIYF. CDR3 DNA: TGTGCCATCAATTCAGGGCCTGGAAACACCATATATTTT.

CDR3 sequence (DNA): TGTGCCAGCAGCTTAGAACCCCGGAACAGGGGCCCTGAGACCCAGTACTTC. It encodes CASSLEPRNRGPETQYF. V gene TRBV11-2 combines with J gene TRBJ2-5, with 7 bases that match TRBD1. This CDR3 is built from 17 residues. CDR1 SGHAT and CDR2 FQNNGV come from the germline V gene. Trimming at V came to 0 bases and at J to 5 bases, leaving 12 bases not matched to a gene.

V usage is TRBV11-2 and J usage is TRBJ2-7; 10 bases line up with TRBD1. Germline loops: CDR1 SGHAT, CDR2 FQNNGV. The CDR3 is made up of 15 amino acids. V shed 4 bases, J shed 5 bases, and the junction held 8 bases outside the gene matches. The CDR3 coding sequence is TGTGCCAGCAGCTCAAGACAGGGGGCGTTCGACGAGCAGTACTTC. This codes for CASSSRQGAFDEQYF.

The chain employs TRBV5-1 and TRBJ2-1; D gene uncertain. Trimming removed 0 bases at V and 4 bases at J, with 11 bases between. This CDR3 has 15 amino acids. Germline V CDR1 and CDR2: SGHRS, YFSETQ. This CDR3 reads CASSLEGGDYNEQFF. CDR3 nucleotide sequence: TGCGCCAGCAGCTTGGAAGGCGGAGATTACAATGAGCAGTTCTTC. The full variable domain, its missing parts supplied by reference TRBV5-1 and TRBJ2-1, is KAGVTQTPRYLIKTRGQQVTLSCSPISGHRSVSWYQQTPGQGLQFLFEYFSETQRNKGNFPGRFSGRQFSNSRSEMNVSTLELGDSALYLCASSLEGGDYNEQFFGPGTRLTVL.

The J gene is TRBJ1-6, the V gene TRBV5-1, with D maybe TRBD1 (5 bases). Germline CDR1 reads SGHRS; CDR2 reads YFSETQ. Trimming cost V 1 base and J 9 bases, with 17 bases left between them. CDR3 length equals 16 residues. The CDR3 sequence is CASSLMGPRAVSPLHF. Here the CDR3 DNA reads TGCGCCAGCAGCTTGATGGGTCCCAGGGCGGTTTCACCCCTCCACTTT.

There are a few counts of this clone. The rearrangement uses TRBV5-1 and TRBJ1-1, with unresolved D. CDR1 is SGHRS, CDR2 YFSETQ, per germline. The CDR3 runs to 13 residues. Trimming shortened V by 0 bases and J by 3 bases, and 6 bases separated the two germline ends. The CDR3: CASSLDTYTEAFF. The DNA for the CDR3 is TGCGCCAGCAGCTTGGACACCTACACTGAAGCTTTCTTT.

The chain has TRBV25-1 and TRBJ2-1, with 10 bases fitting TRBD2. The ends lost 6 bases at V and 4 bases at J; junction bases unmatched: 9. Germline V gene sequence: CDR1 MGHDK, CDR2 SYGVNS. This CDR3 is built from 16 residues. The CDR3 loop reads CASRDSGGSSYNEQFF. Written as DNA, the CDR3 is TGTGCCAGCAGGGATAGCGGGGGGTCCTCTTACAATGAGCAGTTCTTC.

The chain recombines TRBV11-3 with TRBJ2-1; 8 nucleotides line up with TRBD1. Germline assignment: CDR1 SGHNT and CDR2 YENEEA. Germline trimming cut 0 bases from V and 6 bases from J; bases unmatched to any gene: 7. The CDR3 loop spans 16 amino acids. CDR3 sequence (DNA): TGTGCCAGCAGCTTAGATATGGGGGACAGGAGCAATGAGCAGTTCTTC. This codes for CASSLDMGDRSNEQFF.

The genes are TRBV30 and TRBJ1-4; D is possibly TRBD1 (5 bases). CDR1 is GTSNPN and CDR2 is SVGIG in the germline V gene (reference sequence). CDR3 size: 14 residues. V dropped 5 bases and J dropped 5 bases, with 15 bases sitting between them. The CDR3 loop is CAWGGTRLNEKLFF. CDR3 coding DNA: TGTGCCTGGGGCGGGACTCGTCTCAATGAAAAACTGTTTTTT.

The chain employs TRBV30 and TRBJ2-7; D is possibly TRBD1 or TRBD2 (5 bases each). Trimming took 0 bases from V and 8 from J, leaving 11 bases between them. Germline V gene lookup returns CDR1 GTSNPN and CDR2 SVGIG (reference sequence). This CDR3 region has 12 residues. CDR3 DNA sequence: TGTGCCTGGAGTGTAACCTCGGGGCAGCAGTACTTC. This codes for CAWSVTSGQQYF.

The chain carries TRBV27 and TRBJ2-1; the match to TRBD1 covers 8 bases. Trimming took 7 bases from V and 4 from J; bases not matched to a gene: 9. In germline, CDR1 is MNHEY, CDR2 SMNVEV (reference sequence). This CDR3 has 15 residues. The CDR3 region is CASTAQTGAYNEQFF. In DNA, the CDR3 is TGTGCCAGCACCGCCCAGACAGGGGCGTACAATGAGCAGTTCTTC.

The V gene is TRBV5-6, the J gene TRBJ1-2; 8 nucleotides line up with TRBD1. J gave up 5 bases and V 4 bases, and 16 bases lay outside the gene matches. Germline V gene data show CDR1 as SGHDT and CDR2 as YYEEEE. The CDR3 has 17 residues. The CDR3 here is CASSLLLRTGPLYGYTF. DNA for the CDR3: TGTGCCAGCAGCCTCCTTTTAAGGACAGGGCCACTTTATGGCTACACCTTC.